This TCR beta chain was obtained from a study of T cells in narcolepsy. This CDR3 spans 12 amino acids. V gave up 6 bases and J gave up 5 bases, with 10 bases separating them. Germline V gene data show CDR1 as MNHNS and CDR2 as SASEGT. Clones were sequenced by immunoSEQ multiplex PCR, and TCRdb holds only the in-frame ones, with some missing. The sample includes more than 20,000 clones, just over 90% of them seen just once. The chain couples TRBV6-1 to TRBJ2-5; no definite D call. This clonotype was sampled from a human donor with narcolepsy. The source material was CD45RA- memory CD4+ T cells from PBMCs. CDR3 sequence: CASSAPYETQYF. The CDR3 DNA sequence: TGTGCCAGCAGCGCCCCGTACGAGACCCAGTACTTC.